This TCR beta chain was observed in a study of T cells in women clearing cervical HPV infection. About the study: Cases: HPV16-related CIN3 or worse on histology, 2 invasive cancers.

V was shortened by 1 base and J by 4 bases, with 11 bases between the two germline ends. The CDR3 consists of 15 residues. Germline V CDR1 and CDR2: SGHVS, FQNEAQ. On this clone: The CDR3 is cut off 3 residues early in the read; its end comes from the germline J gene.

Genomic DNA, averaging roughly 1,200 ng per sample, yielded TCR beta CDR3 via immunoSEQ. Generated by immunoSEQ multiplex PCR, the TCRdb table keeps only in-frame clones and is missing some. The ten top clones account for roughly 1.5%, within a sample of about 34,000 clones. The V and J genes are TRBV7-8 and TRBJ2-1, with a possible D match to TRBD2 (6 bases). The receptor comes from a woman between 18 and 75 years old with a cervical HPV16 infection that either progressed to CIN3+ or cleared (not recorded which). Sequenced: blood buffy coat. The sequenced CDR3 bases are TGTGCCAGCAGCTTAGTAACGGGGGTATACAATGAG. Its translation is CASSLVTGVYNE. Given in full, the CDR3 is CASSLVTGVYNEQFF.